These T cell receptor beta chains were read from a single sample in a study of shared clonotypes between healthy human individuals. Profiling relied on immunoSEQ multiplex PCR, and the TCRdb table lists in-frame clones only, not all of them. The table lists roughly 2.6 million clones, just over 90% of them singletons. Sequencing was carried out using naive CD4+ T cells sorted from blood. These receptors were taken from a man between 18 and 29 years old in good health. Both conserved end residues are part of each CDR3. D genes are given only for firm matches. Clone size is given for some rows only: seen once, a few or many times, or a class if the clone is expanded.

size: NA; V: TRBV5-6; D: NA; J: TRBJ1-4; DNA: TGTGCCAGCAGCGGGGGCCCTGCCGGTCAAAAACTGTTTTTT; CDR3: CASSGGPAGQKLFF
size: NA; V: TRBV5-5; D: TRBD1; J: TRBJ2-7; DNA: TGTGCCAGCAGCTTGCGACAGGGAGACTACGAGCAGTACTTC; CDR3: CASSLRQGDYEQYF
size: NA; V: TRBV7-9; D: NA; J: TRBJ1-3; DNA: TGTGCCAGCAGCTTAGGCCCCTCAGGGTCCGGAAACACCATATATTTT; CDR3: CASSLGPSGSGNTIYF
size: once; V: TRBV30; D: NA; J: TRBJ1-6; DNA: TGTGCCTGGGCCCTGGGTAAGGTCCCAAGGAATTCACCCCTCCACTTT; CDR3: CAWALGKVPRNSPLHF
size: NA; V: TRBV10-2; D: TRBD2; J: TRBJ2-3; DNA: TGCGCCAGCAGTGCATCCAGCGGGGGGGCCCAAGATACGCAGTATTTT; CDR3: CASSASSGGAQDTQYF
size: once; V: TRBV9; D: NA; J: TRBJ1-2; DNA: TGTGCCAGCAGCCTGGGCTTCGACTATGGCTACACCTTC; CDR3: CASSLGFDYGYTF
size: NA; V: TRBV30; D: NA; J: TRBJ2-7; DNA: TGTGCCTGGAGGGAGGACGTAAGCTACGAGCAGTACTTC; CDR3: CAWREDVSYEQYF
size: NA; V: TRBV5-5; D: NA; J: TRBJ2-5; DNA: TGTGCCAGCAGCTTGGGTAATGGTTGGGAGACCCAGTACTTC; CDR3: CASSLGNGWETQYF
size: NA; V: TRBV19; D: NA; J: TRBJ1-5; DNA: TGTGCCAGTAGGAAAGCGTATAGCAATCAGCCCCAGCATTTT; CDR3: CASRKAYSNQPQHF
size: NA; V: TRBV6-5; D: NA; J: TRBJ2-5; DNA: TGTGCCAGCAGTTACGGACTCGCTCCCGGGCAAGAGACCCAGTACTTC; CDR3: CASSYGLAPGQETQYF
size: NA; V: TRBV11-2; D: NA; J: TRBJ1-4; DNA: TGTGCCAGCAGCTCGTATATTGAAAAACTGTTTTTT; CDR3: CASSSYIEKLFF
size: NA; V: TRBV7-9; D: NA; J: TRBJ2-3; DNA: TGTGCCAGCAGCCCCGAGAGGGGAATCCCTGGTAGTGATACGCAGTATTTT; CDR3: CASSPERGIPGSDTQYF
size: NA; V: TRBV5-1; D: TRBD2; J: TRBJ2-2; DNA: TGCGCCAGCAGCACTGGACTAGCGGGCCCCACCAGAACCGGGGAGCTGTTTTTT; CDR3: CASSTGLAGPTRTGELFF
size: NA; V: TRBV7-6; D: NA; J: TRBJ2-2; DNA: TGTGCCAGCAGCTTGGGGACGCCTTCGAACACCGGGGAGCTGTTTTTT; CDR3: CASSLGTPSNTGELFF
size: NA; V: TRBV7-3; D: TRBD2; J: TRBJ2-2; DNA: TGTGCCAGCAGCTTACTTGGGAGGGCGAACACCGGGGAGCTGTTTTTT; CDR3: CASSLLGRANTGELFF
size: NA; V: TRBV9; D: TRBD1; J: TRBJ1-3; DNA: TGTGCCAGCAGCGTAGCAGACAGGGGCTCTGGAAACACCATATATTTT; CDR3: CASSVADRGSGNTIYF
size: NA; V: TRBV28; D: TRBD1; J: TRBJ1-4; DNA: TGTGCCAGCAGTTTACAGGGGGAAGGAAAACTGTTTTTT; CDR3: CASSLQGEGKLFF
size: NA; V: TRBV6-5; D: NA; J: TRBJ2-2; DNA: TGTGCCAGCTCAAGGGGAACGGAGCTGTTTTTT; CDR3: CASSRGTELFF
size: NA; V: TRBV6-5; D: NA; J: TRBJ2-6; DNA: TGTGCCAGCAGTCGGAGCTCTGGGGCCAACGTCCTGACTTTC; CDR3: CASSRSSGANVLTF
size: NA; V: TRBV11-2; D: TRBD1; J: TRBJ1-1; DNA: TGTGCCAGCAGCCTTGGACAGGTAAACACTGAAGCTTTCTTT; CDR3: CASSLGQVNTEAFF
size: NA; V: TRBV7-9; D: NA; J: TRBJ2-6; DNA: TGTGCCAGCAGCTCCGGGTCTGGGGCCAACGTCCTGACTTTC; CDR3: CASSSGSGANVLTF
size: NA; V: TRBV5-6; D: NA; J: TRBJ1-1; DNA: TGTGCCAGCAGCTTGCGGCCCCAGAAGAACACTGAAGCTTTCTTT; CDR3: CASSLRPQKNTEAFF
size: NA; V: TRBV10-3; D: NA; J: TRBJ2-2; DNA: TGTGCCATCAGTCCTACCTTGACTAGGCCCGGGGAGCTGTTTTTT; CDR3: CAISPTLTRPGELFF
size: NA; V: TRBV6-6; D: TRBD2; J: TRBJ2-5; DNA: TGTGCCAGCACTTTAGCGGGGGGGCAGGGGACCCAGTACTTC; CDR3: CASTLAGGQGTQYF
size: NA; V: TRBV30; D: TRBD1; J: TRBJ1-3; DNA: TGTGCCTGGACTGACAGGGGGAGGGTTGGAAACACCATATATTTT; CDR3: CAWTDRGRVGNTIYF
size: NA; V: TRBV4-1; D: NA; J: TRBJ2-3; DNA: TGCGCCAGCAGCCACCCGCCCCGGGACTCCCGTGGGAACACAGATACGCAGTATTTT; CDR3: CASSHPPRDSRGNTDTQYF
size: NA; V: TRBV7-2; D: TRBD2; J: TRBJ2-3; DNA: TGTGCCAGCAGCTTTTCGGTACTGGCGGGGGACACAGATACGCAGTATTTT; CDR3: CASSFSVLAGDTDTQYF
size: NA; V: TRBV6-6; D: TRBD1; J: TRBJ2-7; DNA: TGTGCCAGCAGAGCCGGGACAGGGAACTACGAGCAGTACTTC; CDR3: CASRAGTGNYEQYF
size: NA; V: TRBV6-1; D: NA; J: TRBJ1-2; DNA: TGTGCCAGCAGTGAACTAGGGGAGTATGGCTACACCTTC; CDR3: CASSELGEYGYTF
size: NA; V: TRBV5-1; D: TRBD1; J: TRBJ1-1; DNA: TGCGCCAGCAGCCCGGGCGACAGGGACTCGAACACTGAAGCTTTCTTT; CDR3: CASSPGDRDSNTEAFF
size: NA; V: TRBV29-1; D: NA; J: TRBJ2-1; DNA: TGCAGCGTTGCGCAGGGCTTTGGGCCCCCCTCCTACAATGAGCAGTTCTTC; CDR3: CSVAQGFGPPSYNEQFF
size: few; V: TRBV7-2; D: TRBD1; J: TRBJ1-6; DNA: TGTGCCAGCAGAAAGAGACAGGGAACGGGTTCACCCCTCCACTTT; CDR3: CASRKRQGTGSPLHF
size: NA; V: TRBV7-2; D: TRBD1; J: TRBJ1-1; DNA: TGTGCCAGCAGCCCCGACAGGGCTCTGGACACTGAAGCTTTCTTT; CDR3: CASSPDRALDTEAFF
size: NA; V: TRBV11-3; D: TRBD2; J: TRBJ2-2; DNA: TGTGCCAGCAGCCCGGGACTAGCGGGGCATGGCGGGGAGCTGTTTTTT; CDR3: CASSPGLAGHGGELFF
size: NA; V: TRBV15; D: NA; J: TRBJ2-3; DNA: TGTGCCACCAGCACTTCGACCCATAGCACAGATACGCAGTATTTT; CDR3: CATSTSTHSTDTQYF
size: NA; V: TRBV4-1; D: NA; J: TRBJ2-2; DNA: TGCGCCAGCAGCCAAGTCTTAGGGGGCACCGGGGAGCTGTTTTTT; CDR3: CASSQVLGGTGELFF
size: NA; V: TRBV7-2; D: NA; J: TRBJ2-3; DNA: TGTGCCAGCAGCTCGGGAGTACTGGCAGATACGCAGTATTTT; CDR3: CASSSGVLADTQYF
size: NA; V: TRBV18; D: NA; J: TRBJ1-2; DNA: TGTGCCAGCTCAGCCCAAGGCGCGACCGATGGCTACACCTTC; CDR3: CASSAQGATDGYTF
size: NA; V: TRBV7-6; D: TRBD1; J: TRBJ1-4; DNA: TGTGCCAGCAGCTTACCTCCGGGACAGGGGGCGGTTAGGGAAAAACTGTTTTTT; CDR3: CASSLPPGQGAVREKLFF
size: NA; V: TRBV7-6; D: TRBD2; J: TRBJ2-5; DNA: TGTGCCAGCAGCACCACGGGGGGGTTTTACCAAGAGACCCAGTACTTC; CDR3: CASSTTGGFYQETQYF
size: NA; V: TRBV6-1; D: NA; J: TRBJ2-4; DNA: TGTGCCAGCACGGTGGGATACCTCGCCGAAAACATTCAGTACTTC; CDR3: CASTVGYLAENIQYF